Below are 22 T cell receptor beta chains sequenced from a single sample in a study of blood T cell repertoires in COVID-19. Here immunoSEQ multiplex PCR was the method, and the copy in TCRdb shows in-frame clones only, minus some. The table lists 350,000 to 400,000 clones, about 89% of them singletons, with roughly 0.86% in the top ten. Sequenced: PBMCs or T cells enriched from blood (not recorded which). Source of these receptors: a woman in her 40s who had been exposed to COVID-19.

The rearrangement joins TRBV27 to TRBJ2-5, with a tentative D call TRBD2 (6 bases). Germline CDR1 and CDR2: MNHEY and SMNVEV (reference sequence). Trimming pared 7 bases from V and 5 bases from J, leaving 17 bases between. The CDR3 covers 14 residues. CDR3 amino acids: CASKPAGGGETQYF. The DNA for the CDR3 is TGTGCCAGCAAGCCAGCAGGTGGGGGGGAGACCCAGTACTTC.

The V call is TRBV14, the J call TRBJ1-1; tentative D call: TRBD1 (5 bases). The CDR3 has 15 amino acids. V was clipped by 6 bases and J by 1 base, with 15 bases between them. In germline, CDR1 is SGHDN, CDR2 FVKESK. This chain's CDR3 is CASSPRGAGNTEAFF. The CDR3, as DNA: TGTGCCAGCAGTCCCCGCGGGGCAGGGAACACTGAAGCTTTCTTT.

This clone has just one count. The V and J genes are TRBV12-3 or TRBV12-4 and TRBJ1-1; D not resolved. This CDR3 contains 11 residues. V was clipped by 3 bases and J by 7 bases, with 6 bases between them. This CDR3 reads CASSLKLEAFF. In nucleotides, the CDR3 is TGTGCCAGCAGTTTGAAGCTTGAAGCTTTCTTT.

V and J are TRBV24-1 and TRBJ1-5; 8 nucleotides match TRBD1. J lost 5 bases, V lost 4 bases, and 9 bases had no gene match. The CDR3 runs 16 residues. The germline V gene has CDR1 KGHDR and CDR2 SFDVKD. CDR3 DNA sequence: TGTGCCACCAGTGACCCTACAGGGGGAAGGGATCAGCCCCAGCATTTT. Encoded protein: CATSDPTGGRDQPQHF.

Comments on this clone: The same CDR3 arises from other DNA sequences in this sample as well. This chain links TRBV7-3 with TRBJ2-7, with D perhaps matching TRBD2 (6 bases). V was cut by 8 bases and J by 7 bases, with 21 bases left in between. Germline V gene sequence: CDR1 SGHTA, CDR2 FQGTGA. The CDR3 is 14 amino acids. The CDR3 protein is CASAPKSGYYEQYF. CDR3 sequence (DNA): TGTGCCAGCGCACCGAAAAGCGGGTACTATGAGCAGTACTTC.

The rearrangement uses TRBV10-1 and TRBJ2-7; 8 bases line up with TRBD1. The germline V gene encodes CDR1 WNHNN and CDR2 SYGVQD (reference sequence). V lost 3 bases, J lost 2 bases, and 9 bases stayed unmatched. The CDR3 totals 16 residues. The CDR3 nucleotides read TGCGCCAGCAGTGACTCCATCAGGGGGCGAACCTACGAGCAGTACTTC. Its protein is CASSDSIRGRTYEQYF.

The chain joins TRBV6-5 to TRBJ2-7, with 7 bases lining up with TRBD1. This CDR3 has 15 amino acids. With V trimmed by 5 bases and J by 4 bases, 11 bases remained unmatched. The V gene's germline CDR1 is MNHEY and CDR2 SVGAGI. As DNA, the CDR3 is TGTGCCAGCAGTCCGTCTGGGACAGTCTTTTACGAGCAGTACTTC. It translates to CASSPSGTVFYEQYF.

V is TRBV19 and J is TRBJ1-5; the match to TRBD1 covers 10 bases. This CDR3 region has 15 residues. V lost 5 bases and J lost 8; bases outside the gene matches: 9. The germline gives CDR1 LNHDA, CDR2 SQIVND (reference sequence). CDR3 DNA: TGTGCCAGTAGTTCCGGGACAGGGGACTCGGAGCCCCAGCATTTT. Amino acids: CASSSGTGDSEPQHF. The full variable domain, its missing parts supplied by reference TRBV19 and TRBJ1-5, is DGGITQSPKYLFRKEGQNVTLSCEQNLNHDAMYWYRQDPGQGLRLIYYSQIVNDFQKGDIAEGYSVSREKKESFPLTVTSAQKNPTAFYLCASSSGTGDSEPQHFGDGTRLSIL.

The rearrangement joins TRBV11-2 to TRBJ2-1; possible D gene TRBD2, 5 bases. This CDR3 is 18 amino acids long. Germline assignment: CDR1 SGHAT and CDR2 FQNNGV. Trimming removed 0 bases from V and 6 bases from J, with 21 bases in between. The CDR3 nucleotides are TGTGCCAGCAGCTTAGATCCGGGGTTTCTAGAGGTCCTCAATGAGCAGTTCTTC. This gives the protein CASSLDPGFLEVLNEQFF.

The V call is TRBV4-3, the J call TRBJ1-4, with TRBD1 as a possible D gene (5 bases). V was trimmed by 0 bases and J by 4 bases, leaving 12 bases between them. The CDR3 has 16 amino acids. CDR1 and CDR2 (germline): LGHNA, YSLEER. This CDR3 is CASSQDRGVGNEKLFF. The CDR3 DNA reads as TGCGCCAGCAGCCAAGATCGGGGGGTGGGTAATGAAAAACTGTTTTTT.

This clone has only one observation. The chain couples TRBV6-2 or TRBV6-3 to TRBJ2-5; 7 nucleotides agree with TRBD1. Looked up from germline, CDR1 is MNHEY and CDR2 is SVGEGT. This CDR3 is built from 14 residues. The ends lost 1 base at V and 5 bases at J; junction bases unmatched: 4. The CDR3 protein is CASSYLTGMETQYF. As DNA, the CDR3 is TGTGCCAGCAGTTACTTGACAGGGATGGAGACCCAGTACTTC.

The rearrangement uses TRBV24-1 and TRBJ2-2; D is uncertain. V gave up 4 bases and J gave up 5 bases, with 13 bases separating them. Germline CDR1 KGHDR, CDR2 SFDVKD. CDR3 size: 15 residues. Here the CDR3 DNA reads TGTGCCACCAGTGACCCTCCGGAGAGGACCGGGGAGCTGTTTTTT. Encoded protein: CATSDPPERTGELFF.

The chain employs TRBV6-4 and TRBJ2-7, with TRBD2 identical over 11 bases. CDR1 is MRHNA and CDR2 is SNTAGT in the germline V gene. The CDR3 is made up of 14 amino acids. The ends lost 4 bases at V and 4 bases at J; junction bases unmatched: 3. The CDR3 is CASSVAGGPYEQYF. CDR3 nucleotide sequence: TGTGCCAGCAGTGTAGCGGGAGGGCCTTACGAGCAGTACTTC.

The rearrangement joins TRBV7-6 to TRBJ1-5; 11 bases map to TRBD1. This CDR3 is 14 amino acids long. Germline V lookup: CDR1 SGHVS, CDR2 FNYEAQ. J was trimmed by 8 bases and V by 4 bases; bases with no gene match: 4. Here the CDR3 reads CASSSGQGAEPQHF. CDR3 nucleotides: TGTGCCAGCAGCTCAGGACAGGGGGCTGAGCCCCAGCATTTT.

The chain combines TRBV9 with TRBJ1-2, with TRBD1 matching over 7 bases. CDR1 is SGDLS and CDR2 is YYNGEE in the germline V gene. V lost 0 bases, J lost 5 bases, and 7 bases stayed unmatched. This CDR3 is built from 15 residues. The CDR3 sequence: CASSVVGTAHYGYTF. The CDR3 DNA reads TGTGCCAGCAGCGTAGTGGGGACAGCCCATTATGGCTACACCTTC.

CDR3: CATSSSLGDQPQHF. The CDR3 bases are TGTGCCACCAGCAGTTCCCTGGGCGATCAGCCCCAGCATTTT. The chain uses TRBV15 and TRBJ1-5; no clear D. Between the trimmed V and J ends, which lost 3 bases and 5 bases, there was a span of 11 bases. The CDR3 consists of 14 residues. Germline-derived CDR1 and CDR2 are LNHNV and YYDKDF (reference sequence). Complete variable domain (other parts from reference TRBV15 and TRBJ1-5): DAMVIQNPRYQVTQFGKPVTLSCSQTLNHNVMYWYQQKSSQAPKLLFHYYDKDFNNEADTPDNFQSRRPNTSFCFLDIRSPGLGDTAMYLCATSSSLGDQPQHFGDGTRLSIL.

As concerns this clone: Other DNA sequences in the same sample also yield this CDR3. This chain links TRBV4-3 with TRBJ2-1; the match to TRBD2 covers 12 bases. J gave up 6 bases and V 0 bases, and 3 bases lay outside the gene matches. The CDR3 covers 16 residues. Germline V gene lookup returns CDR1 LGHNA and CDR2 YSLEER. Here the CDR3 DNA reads TGCGCCAGCAGCCAAGATGGACTAGCGGGAACCAATGAGCAGTTCTTC. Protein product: CASSQDGLAGTNEQFF.

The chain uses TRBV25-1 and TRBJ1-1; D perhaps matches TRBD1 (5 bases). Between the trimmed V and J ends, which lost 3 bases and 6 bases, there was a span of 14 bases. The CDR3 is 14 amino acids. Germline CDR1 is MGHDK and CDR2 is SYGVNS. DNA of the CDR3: TGTGCCAGCAGTGATACCGCAGGGAAGGCTGAAGCTTTCTTT. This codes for CASSDTAGKAEAFF. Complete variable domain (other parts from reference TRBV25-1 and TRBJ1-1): EADIYQTPRYLVIGTGKKITLECSQTMGHDKMYWYQQDPGMELHLIHYSYGVNSTEKGDLSSESTVSRIRTEHFPLTLESARPSHTSQYLCASSDTAGKAEAFFGQGTRLTVV.

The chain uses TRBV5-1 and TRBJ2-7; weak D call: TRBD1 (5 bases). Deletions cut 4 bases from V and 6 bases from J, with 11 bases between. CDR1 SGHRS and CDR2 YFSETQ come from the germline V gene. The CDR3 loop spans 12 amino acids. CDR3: CASSPGQGEQYF. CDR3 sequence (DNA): TGCGCCAGCAGCCCCGGCCAGGGCGAGCAGTACTTC.

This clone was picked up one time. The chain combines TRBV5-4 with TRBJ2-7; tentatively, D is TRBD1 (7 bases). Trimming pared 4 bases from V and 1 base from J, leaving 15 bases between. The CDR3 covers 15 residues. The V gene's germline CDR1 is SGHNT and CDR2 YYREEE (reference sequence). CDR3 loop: CASSRGTDLSYEQYF. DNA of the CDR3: TGTGCCAGCAGCCGCGGGACAGACCTGTCCTACGAGCAGTACTTC.

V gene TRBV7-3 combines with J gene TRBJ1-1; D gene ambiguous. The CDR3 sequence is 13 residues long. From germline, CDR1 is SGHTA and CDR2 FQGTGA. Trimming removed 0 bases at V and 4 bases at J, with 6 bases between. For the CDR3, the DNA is TGTGCCAGCAGCTTAACCGGTACCACTGAAGCTTTCTTT. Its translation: CASSLTGTTEAFF. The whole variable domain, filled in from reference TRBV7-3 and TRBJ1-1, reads GAGVSQTPSNKVTEKGKYVELRCDPISGHTALYWYRQSLGQGPEFLIYFQGTGAADDSGLPNDRFFAVRPEGSVSTLKIQRTERGDSAVYLCASSLTGTTEAFFGQGTRLTVV.

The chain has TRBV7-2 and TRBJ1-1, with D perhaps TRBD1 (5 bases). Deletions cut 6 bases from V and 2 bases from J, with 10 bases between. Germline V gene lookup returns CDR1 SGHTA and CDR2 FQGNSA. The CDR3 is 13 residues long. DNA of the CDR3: TGTGCCAGCAGGCAGGGTCTCAACACTGAAGCTTTCTTT. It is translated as CASRQGLNTEAFF.